The 27 T cell receptor beta chains below come from one sample, sequenced in a study of T cell responses to AZD1222 COVID-19 vaccine. Only in-frame clones appear in the TCRdb table, and some are missing; sequencing was by immunoSEQ multiplex PCR. This sample has around 15,000 clones, with about three quarters found just once. The sample in question was peripheral blood, obtained 28 days after the second AZD1222 dose. These receptors all stem from an adult who received the AZD1222 COVID-19 vaccine.

The J gene is TRBJ2-3, the V gene TRBV11-2; D gene unclear. The CDR3 extends over 11 amino acids. V lost 1 base and J lost 9, with 5 bases in between. CDR1 is SGHAT and CDR2 is FQNNGV in the germline V gene. The CDR3 region has the DNA TGTGCCAGCAGCTTAGTTCAGACGCAGTATTTT. Translation: CASSLVQTQYF.

The genes are TRBV24-1 and TRBJ2-3; the D gene could be TRBD1 or TRBD2 (5 bases each). Germline V CDR1 and CDR2: KGHDR, SFDVKD. The CDR3 contains 13 residues. Deletions cut 10 bases from V and 2 bases from J, with 12 bases between. CDR3 region: CATSWGTTDTQYF. The CDR3 DNA is TGTGCCACGTCCTGGGGGACCACAGATACGCAGTATTTT.

V is TRBV28 and J is TRBJ2-5, with 11 bases matching TRBD2. J lost 5 bases, V lost 8 bases, and 16 bases had no gene match. Germline loops: CDR1 MDHEN, CDR2 SYDVKM. This CDR3 has 17 amino acids. The CDR3 reads CASVHGLAGFGGETQYF. DNA for the CDR3: TGTGCCAGCGTCCATGGACTAGCGGGTTTTGGGGGGGAGACCCAGTACTTC.

This clone was detected once. The J gene is TRBJ1-1, the V gene TRBV7-6, with D maybe TRBD1 (6 bases). The V end lost 9 bases, the J end lost 0 bases, and 17 bases lay between the germline ends. Germline V gene sequence: CDR1 SGHVS, CDR2 FNYEAQ. The length of the CDR3 is 15 residues. DNA for the CDR3: TGTGCCAGTGCGGTAGGAGGGGGAGTGAACACTGAAGCTTTCTTT. It yields the protein CASAVGGGVNTEAFF. Complete variable domain (other parts from reference TRBV7-6 and TRBJ1-1): GAGVSQSPRYKVTKRGQDVALRCDPISGHVSLYWYRQALGQGPEFLTYFNYEAQQDKSGLPNDRFSAERPEGSISTLTIQRTEQRDSAMYRCASAVGGGVNTEAFFGQGTRLTVV.

The V gene is TRBV4-2, the J gene TRBJ2-7; D is possibly TRBD1 (6 bases). The CDR3 sequence is 14 residues long. V was clipped by 3 bases and J by 5 bases, with 14 bases between them. From germline, CDR1 is LGHNA and CDR2 YNFKEQ. In nucleotides, the CDR3 is TGTGCCAGCAGCCAGGTACAGGGTTCCGACGAGCAGTACTTC. It encodes CASSQVQGSDEQYF.

The rearrangement uses TRBV16 and TRBJ2-1; no clear D. Trimming took off 2 bases at V and 4 bases at J, with 9 bases between the two ends. Germline V CDR1 and CDR2: KGHSY, FQNENV. This CDR3 region has 14 residues. This CDR3 reads CASSQRYGYNEQFF. The CDR3, as DNA: TGTGCCAGCAGCCAAAGGTATGGATACAATGAGCAGTTCTTC. Complete variable domain (other parts from reference TRBV16 and TRBJ2-1): GEEVAQTPKHLVRGEGQKAKLYCAPIKGHSYVFWYQQVLKNEFKFLISFQNENVFDETGMPKERFSAKCLPNSPCSLEIQATKLEDSAVYFCASSQRYGYNEQFFGPGTRLTVL.

The V and J genes are TRBV3-1 (or the pseudogene TRBV3-2) and TRBJ1-1; D may be TRBD1 (5 bases). The CDR3 consists of 13 residues. Germline-derived CDR1 and CDR2 are LGHDT and YNNKEL (reference sequence). Between the trimmed V and J ends, which lost 8 bases and 1 base, there was a span of 11 bases. CDR3 DNA: TGTGCCAGCCGTCCCGGGGCGAACACTGAAGCTTTCTTT. The encoded protein is CASRPGANTEAFF.

This chain uses TRBV7-9 with TRBJ1-2, with TRBD1 identical over 8 bases. V shed 5 bases, J shed 0 bases, and the junction held 8 bases outside the gene matches. CDR1 is SEHNR, CDR2 FQNEAQ, per germline (reference sequence). The CDR3 has 16 amino acids. CDR3 in amino acids: CASSDGQGGPNYGYTF. The CDR3 nucleotides are TGTGCCAGCAGCGACGGACAGGGTGGGCCTAACTATGGCTACACCTTC. Full variable domain (outside the CDR3, taken from reference TRBV7-9 and TRBJ1-2): DTGVSQNPRHKITKRGQNVTFRCDPISEHNRLYWYRQTLGQGPEFLTYFQNEAQLEKSRLLSDRFSAERPKGSFSTLEIQRTEQGDSAMYLCASSDGQGGPNYGYTFGSGTRLTVV.

This chain links TRBV12-3 or TRBV12-4 with TRBJ2-7, with TRBD1 matching 9 bases. The CDR3 length is 13 residues. V was clipped by 7 bases and J by 12 bases; unmatched bases: 13. In DNA, the CDR3 is TGTGCCAGCACCCCGGGACAGGGACTCGGGCGGTACTTC. It is translated as CASTPGQGLGRYF.

The rearrangement links TRBV14 to TRBJ1-2, with TRBD1 matching over 8 bases. There are 14 residues in the CDR3. With 3 bases clipped from V and 6 bases from J, the junction kept 6 bases outside the gene matches. CDR1 is SGHDN, CDR2 FVKESK, per germline. In nucleotides, the CDR3 is TGTGCCAGCAGCCATGTCGCAGGGGGCGATGGCTACACCTTC. Its translation: CASSHVAGGDGYTF.

This clone showed up just a few times. The chain employs TRBV3-1 (or the pseudogene TRBV3-2) and TRBJ2-7; D uncertain. The germline V and J ends were trimmed by 3 bases and 2 bases, with 2 bases remaining between them. Germline values: CDR1 LGHDT, CDR2 YNNKEL (reference sequence). This CDR3 has 11 residues. The CDR3 reads CASSQAYEQYF. For the CDR3, the DNA is TGTGCCAGCAGCCAGGCCTACGAGCAGTACTTC.

This rearrangement joins TRBV6-2 or TRBV6-3 to TRBJ2-2; D is possibly TRBD2 (5 bases). CDR1 is MNHEY, CDR2 SVGEGT, per germline. Trimming took 1 base from V and 4 from J, leaving 16 bases between them. This CDR3 spans 17 amino acids. CDR3 in DNA: TGTGCCAGCAGTTACTTGTCCCTAGCCGCGGGCACCGGGGAGCTGTTTTTT. Amino acid sequence: CASSYLSLAAGTGELFF.

This chain links TRBV18 with TRBJ2-3; 7 positions match TRBD1. CDR1 is KGHSH and CDR2 is LQKENI in the germline V gene. This CDR3 region has 15 residues. Unmatched junction bases numbered 2, after V lost 2 bases and J lost 0 bases. Here the CDR3 reads CASSPRQGSTDTQYF. The DNA of the CDR3 is TGTGCCAGCTCACCAAGACAGGGTAGCACAGATACGCAGTATTTT.

The chain employs TRBV19 and TRBJ2-1, with D tentatively TRBD2 (6 bases). The CDR3 loop spans 13 amino acids. Trimming left V 3 bases short and J 15 bases short, with 18 bases between. The germline gives CDR1 LNHDA, CDR2 SQIVND (reference sequence). For the CDR3, the DNA is TGTGCCAGTAGTATGGGGTTACTAGCCGCGGCGTTCTTC. This encodes CASSMGLLAAAFF.

Only one count was recorded for this clone. The chain combines TRBV9 with TRBJ1-2; D perhaps matches TRBD1 (6 bases). The CDR3 has 15 residues. The germline V and J ends were trimmed by 4 bases and 0 bases, with 13 bases remaining between them. In germline, CDR1 is SGDLS, CDR2 YYNGEE. CDR3 in DNA: TGTGCCAGCAGCCCCGGGACAACAGCTAACTATGGCTACACCTTC. Translation: CASSPGTTANYGYTF.

This sequence joins TRBV18 and TRBJ1-3, with unresolved D. The CDR3 runs to 15 residues. CDR1 and CDR2 from the germline V gene are KGHSH and LQKENI. Trimming shortened V by 6 bases and J by 0 bases, and 12 bases separated the two germline ends. The CDR3: CASSSENLSGNTIYF. CDR3 nucleotides: TGTGCCAGCTCCTCGGAGAACCTCTCTGGAAACACCATATATTTT.

The chain employs TRBV19 and TRBJ1-4, with D possibly matching TRBD1 (6 bases). There are 15 residues in the CDR3. V lost 4 bases to trimming and J lost 6 bases, with 15 bases between them. The V gene's germline CDR1 is LNHDA and CDR2 SQIVND (reference sequence). In DNA, the CDR3 is TGTGCCAGTAGTACCTCAGGGGCACCCTATGAAAAACTGTTTTTT. It codes for CASSTSGAPYEKLFF.

V usage is TRBV24-1 and J usage is TRBJ2-3, with D possibly matching TRBD2 (6 bases). CDR1 KGHDR and CDR2 SFDVKD come from the germline V gene. Deletions cut 3 bases from V and 5 bases from J, with 14 bases between. The CDR3 runs 15 residues. CDR3 sequence reads: CATSDPRDLKDTQYF. The CDR3 region has the DNA TGTGCCACCAGTGATCCGAGGGACTTAAAAGATACGCAGTATTTT.

The V and J genes are TRBV9 and TRBJ2-7; the D is unclear. Trimming cost V 2 bases and J 7 bases, with 7 bases left between them. Per germline, CDR1 SGDLS and CDR2 YYNGEE. This CDR3 has 11 residues. The chain's CDR3 is CASSVSQEQYF. Here the CDR3 DNA reads TGTGCCAGCAGCGTCTCACAGGAGCAGTACTTC.

The chain has TRBV4-1 and TRBJ2-7, with no clear D. The CDR3 contains 15 residues. In germline, CDR1 is MGHRA, CDR2 YSYEKL. The germline V and J ends were trimmed by 0 bases and 8 bases, with 17 bases remaining between them. The DNA for the CDR3 is TGCGCCAGCAGCCAAGACCCAGGCTTACGAGCGCAGCAGTACTTC. Protein: CASSQDPGLRAQQYF.

This clone was seen once. The chain is built from TRBV27 and TRBJ1-6; weak D call: TRBD1 (5 bases). The germline V gene encodes CDR1 MNHEY and CDR2 SMNVEV (reference sequence). The CDR3 is 13 amino acids. V shed 7 bases and J shed 6 bases, with 10 bases lying between them. CDR3 loop: CASTGQVNSPLHF. The DNA for the CDR3 is TGTGCCAGCACCGGACAAGTTAATTCACCCCTCCACTTT.

V is TRBV5-1 and J is TRBJ1-1; D not certain. The CDR3 contains 12 residues. V lost 4 bases to trimming and J lost 6 bases, with 10 bases between them. CDR1 and CDR2 from the germline V gene are SGHRS and YFSETQ. The CDR3 protein is CASSPEGPEAFF. CDR3 sequence (DNA): TGCGCCAGCAGCCCCGAGGGCCCTGAAGCTTTCTTT.

V gene TRBV19 combines with J gene TRBJ1-4; 7 bases line up with TRBD1. This CDR3 is 14 amino acids long. J gave up 8 bases and V 6 bases, and 9 bases lay outside the gene matches. Germline values: CDR1 LNHDA, CDR2 SQIVND (reference sequence). CDR3 nucleotide sequence: TGTGCCAGTAGCAGACAGGGACAGAGCGAAAAACTGTTTTTT. Amino acids: CASSRQGQSEKLFF.

The chain recombines TRBV7-8 with TRBJ2-1; 8 bases align to TRBD2. Germline trimming cut 5 bases from V and 7 bases from J; bases unmatched to any gene: 10. The CDR3 is 15 residues long. Germline V lookup: CDR1 SGHVS, CDR2 FQNEAQ. The CDR3 DNA sequence: TGTGCCAGCAGCCCCACGGGGAGCGGGGGTAATGAGCAGTTCTTC. Amino acids: CASSPTGSGGNEQFF.

The chain combines TRBV30 with TRBJ2-3; TRBD1 matches 8 bases. From germline, CDR1 is GTSNPN and CDR2 SVGIG (reference sequence). The CDR3 sequence is 14 residues long. After removal of 2 bases from V and 2 bases from J, the junction contained 3 bases not matched to a gene. The CDR3 bases are TGTGCCTGGAGTCAGGGGGCCGCCACAGATACGCAGTATTTT. It encodes CAWSQGAATDTQYF.

The chain is built from TRBV7-2 and TRBJ2-3; D perhaps matches TRBD2 (5 bases). Germline loops: CDR1 SGHTA, CDR2 FQGNSA. The length of the CDR3 is 13 residues. V was pared by 4 bases and J by 6 bases, with 11 bases between. The CDR3 nucleotides are TGTGCCAGCAGCTCGGGGATCGCGGATACGCAGTATTTT. Encoded protein: CASSSGIADTQYF.

CDR3 sequence reads: CASSLRDRGEKLFF. The CDR3 nucleotides are TGTGCCAGCAGCCTCCGGGACAGGGGTGAAAAACTGTTTTTT. The rearrangement links TRBV3-1 (or the pseudogene TRBV3-2) to TRBJ1-4; 10 bases align to TRBD1. The CDR3 length is 14 residues. Per the germline V gene, CDR1 is LGHDT and CDR2 is YNNKEL (reference sequence). J gave up 7 bases and V 4 bases, and 3 bases lay outside the gene matches.